This T cell receptor beta chain was identified during a study of tissue T cells after allogeneic stem cell transplantation. Notes on this clone: The antigen is unknown. Genes here carry mouse names. Read sequence stops 1 residue before the CDR3 end, and the germline J gene provides the missing end.

Study findings and constraints: Shared clones across patients were few; motif clustering revealed tissue-specific shared signatures. The patient cohort was small and clinically heterogeneous, with limited sampling depth. Within patients, tissue anatomy strongly shaped TCR repertoire composition. Alloreactivity or antigen specificity of tissue TCRs was not determined; some clones might be host cells.

Repertoires were generated with immunoSEQ multiplex PCR, while TCRdb's copy carries only in-frame clones and drops some. The sample lists approximately 50,000 clones; 65% to 85% were seen once. Germline V CDR1 and CDR2: SGHDT, FRDEAV. The CDR3 runs 15 residues. V shed 4 bases and J 5 bases; nucleotides not matched to a gene: 9. Sample: sorted cells pooled from one or two spleens. The TCR was taken from a pool of C57BL/6 mice in good health. The chain joins TRBV14 to TRBJ2-5, with 8 bases fitting TRBD2. The CDR3 DNA, read in part, is TGTGCCAGCAGTCCCCCGGGGGGGGCGCCAGACACCCAGTAC. This translates into CASSPPGGAPDTQY. The entire CDR3 protein reads CASSPPGGAPDTQYF.